This is a list of T cell receptor beta chains from one sample in a study of cytomegalovirus exposure and HLA in healthy donors. Produced via immunoSEQ multiplex PCR; TCRdb's table is partial and in-frame only. The sample comprises some 150,000 clones, approximately 86% of which are singletons, and 4.5% to 5.5% rests with the top ten. Sequencing input: PBMCs. These receptors were taken from a man aged 18 to 30 in good health and CMV-seropositive. Each CDR3 is given with its conserved first and last residue. D genes are given only for firm matches.

V gene	J gene	D gene	CDR3 DNA	CDR3 protein
TRBV18	TRBJ2-3	TRBD1	TGTGCCAGCTCACCAGACAGGGGGAGGACAGATACGCAGTATTTT	CASSPDRGRTDTQYF
TRBV5-1	TRBJ2-7	.	TGCGCCAGCAGCTTGGCGTCAGGGAATCCGTACGAGCAGTACTTC	CASSLASGNPYEQYF
TRBV2	TRBJ1-2	TRBD1	TGTGCCAGCAGTGAGGACAGGGGAGGAGGGTTATACTATGGCTACACCTTC	CASSEDRGGGLYYGYTF
TRBV15	TRBJ1-1	.	TGTGCCACCAGCAGCCTGGAAGGCCGGGCTGAAGCTTTCTTT	CATSSLEGRAEAFF
TRBV9	TRBJ2-2	TRBD1	TGTGCCAGCAGCCTATGGGACAGCTCAGCCGGGAAGCTGTTTTTT	CASSLWDSSAGKLFF
TRBV4-2	TRBJ2-5	TRBD2	TGTGCCAGCAGCCTGACTAGCGGAGATTATAAAGAGACCCAGTACTTC	CASSLTSGDYKETQYF
TRBV30	TRBJ1-4	TRBD1	TGTGCCTGGAGCGCACCACAGGGGGCTGATGAAAAACTGTTTTTT	CAWSAPQGADEKLFF
TRBV6-5	TRBJ1-1	.	TGTGCCAGCAGTTACGGGAGGGAGGGGAGCACTGAAGCTTTCTTT	CASSYGREGSTEAFF
TRBV5-6	TRBJ2-5	.	TGTGCCAGCAGCTTCAACCCCGGGACAAAAGAGACCCAGTACTTC	CASSFNPGTKETQYF
TRBV7-9	TRBJ1-4	TRBD1	TGTGCCAGCAGCTCAACTTCCGGGACAGGGCTAGGGGAAAAACTGTTTTTT	CASSSTSGTGLGEKLFF
TRBV7-3	TRBJ2-3	.	TGTGCCAGCAGCCATGCGCCATTCACAGATACGCAGTATTTT	CASSHAPFTDTQYF
TRBV19	TRBJ2-7	.	TGTGCCAGTAGCCCGGGTCAAAGCTCCTACGAGCAGTACTTC	CASSPGQSSYEQYF
TRBV7-2	TRBJ1-5	.	TGTGCCAGCAGCGCCGACAGAACCGGGTCCCAGCATTTT	CASSADRTGSQHF
TRBV7-9	TRBJ2-2	.	TGTGCCAGCAGCTTACAGGGGAAGGAGCTGTTTTTT	CASSLQGKELFF